The rows below give T cell receptor beta chains drawn from one sample of a study of T cell responses to AZD1222 COVID-19 vaccine. TCRdb's copy holds only in-frame clones and misses some; the assay was immunoSEQ multiplex PCR. The sample yields about 110,000 clones, about 89% seen once. The sample consisted of peripheral blood, taken 28 days after the second AZD1222 dose. The source of these receptors is an adult who received the AZD1222 COVID-19 vaccine. Both conserved end residues are part of each CDR3. The D gene is left open where the match is weak. Some rows have no size entry. The others give once, few or many, or a class for an expanded clone.

TRBJ2-3 | TRBD1 | TRBV5-6 | once | 16 | TGTGCCAGCAGCGGCATCCGGGACAGGGCCACAGATACGCAGTATTTT | CASSGIRDRATDTQYF
TRBJ2-2 | TRBD1 | TRBV5-1 | - | 15 | TGCGCCAGCAGCCTGACAGGGTATGAGACCGGGGAGCTGTTTTTT | CASSLTGYETGELFF
TRBJ1-1 | - | TRBV15 | - | 13 | TGTGCCACCAGCAGTACGTTGAACACTGAAGCTTTCTTT | CATSSTLNTEAFF
TRBJ1-5 | TRBD1 | TRBV28 | - | 15 | TGTGCCAGCAGCCACTCAGGGGGCGGGGGTCAGCCCCAGCATTTT | CASSHSGGGGQPQHF
TRBJ2-5 | - | TRBV7-8 | - | 14 | TGTGCCAGCAGCTTCACAGTAAACCAAGAGACCCAGTACTTC | CASSFTVNQETQYF
TRBJ1-5 | TRBD1 | TRBV15 | - | 15 | TGTGCCACCAGCAGAGATTTCACAGGGGATCAGCCCCAGCATTTT | CATSRDFTGDQPQHF
TRBJ2-3 | - | TRBV18 | - | 14 | TGTGCCAGCTCACTCCGGGACTGGGGGCTTGGGCAGTATTTT | CASSLRDWGLGQYF
TRBJ2-3 | TRBD1 | TRBV5-4 | - | 16 | TGTGCCAGCAGCCAAGGACAGGGGGCGCGAGCAGATACGCAGTATTTT | CASSQGQGARADTQYF
TRBJ2-3 | TRBD1 | TRBV27 | - | 15 | TGTGCCAGCAGTTCATCCAGGGGGCGAGCAGATACGCAGTATTTT | CASSSSRGRADTQYF
TRBJ2-7 | - | TRBV5-1 | - | 15 | TGCGCCAGCAGCCCGGACCGGGCAAAACGGCCCGAGCAGTACTTC | CASSPDRAKRPEQYF
TRBJ2-7 | - | TRBV11-2 | - | 16 | TGTGCCAGCAGCTCACCCGCGGGGCTATTTTCCTACGAGCAGTACTTC | CASSSPAGLFSYEQYF
TRBJ2-1 | TRBD1 | TRBV27 | - | 16 | TGTGCCAGCAGTTTAGAGGGGGCTAGAAGTTACAATGAGCAGTTCTTC | CASSLEGARSYNEQFF
TRBJ1-3 | TRBD1 | TRBV15 | - | 16 | TGTGCCACCAGCAGAGATCAGGGGGCGGGTGGAAACACCATATATTTT | CATSRDQGAGGNTIYF
TRBJ1-5 | - | TRBV18 | - | 15 | TGTGCCAGCTCACCAAGGGACGGTAGCAATCAGCCCCAGCATTTT | CASSPRDGSNQPQHF
TRBJ2-7 | - | TRBV6-5 | few | 14 | TGTGCCAGCAGTTACTCCAGCAATTCCTACGAGCAGTACTTC | CASSYSSNSYEQYF
TRBJ1-2 | TRBD1 | TRBV19 | once | 15 | TGTGCCAGTAGTCGTACAGGGGGCTCCCACTATGGCTACACCTTC | CASSRTGGSHYGYTF
TRBJ1-4 | - | TRBV5-1 | - | 15 | TGCGCCAGCAGCTTGGCCACAGCTGATGCCCTCAAACTGTTTTTT | CASSLATADALKLFF
TRBJ2-7 | - | TRBV7-2 | - | 14 | TGTGCCAGCAGCTCACCTGGCGGCACTGACGAGCAGTACTTC | CASSSPGGTDEQYF
TRBJ2-7 | - | TRBV7-2 | once | 13 | TGTGCCAGCAGCCTGCTGCTAGGTCGCGAGCAGTACTTC | CASSLLLGREQYF
TRBJ1-5 | - | TRBV2 | - | 16 | TGTGCCAGCAGTGAAGACGGAATGTATAGCAATCAGCCCCAGCATTTT | CASSEDGMYSNQPQHF
TRBJ2-7 | - | TRBV27 | - | 16 | TGTGCCAGCAGTTCACTCGGGCCCGGAGGCGGTTACGAGCAGTACTTC | CASSSLGPGGGYEQYF
TRBJ2-1 | - | TRBV9 | few | 17 | TGTGCCAGCAGCGTAGCTTACAGGGAAAGTTCTTACAATGAGCAGTTCTTC | CASSVAYRESSYNEQFF
TRBJ1-2 | - | TRBV5-6 | - | 13 | TGTGCCAGCAGCTTGGTGTCAGACTATGGCTACACCTTC | CASSLVSDYGYTF
TRBJ2-2 | - | TRBV9 | - | 13 | TGTGCCAGCAGCGTAGCGGTCACCGGGGAGCTGTTTTTT | CASSVAVTGELFF
TRBJ1-2 | TRBD1 | TRBV19 | - | 15 | TGTGCCAGTAGTACTGGGACAGGATTTAACTATGGCTACACCTTC | CASSTGTGFNYGYTF
TRBJ1-4 | - | TRBV14 | - | 14 | TGTGCCAGCAGCCACGGGCAGCCTAATGAAAAACTGTTTTTT | CASSHGQPNEKLFF
TRBJ2-6 | TRBD2 | TRBV5-1 | - | 18 | TGCGCCAGCAGCTTGGTGGTAGCGGGGGTCTCTGGGGCCAACGTCCTGACTTTC | CASSLVVAGVSGANVLTF
TRBJ1-2 | - | TRBV5-5 | - | 15 | TGTGCCAGCAGCTTACTCCCTGGAACTAACTATGGCTACACCTTC | CASSLLPGTNYGYTF
TRBJ1-1 | - | TRBV11-3 | - | 16 | TGTGCCAGCAGCGCCCGCCGTTGGGGGCCGAACACTGAAGCTTTCTTT | CASSARRWGPNTEAFF
TRBJ2-3 | TRBD2 | TRBV25-1 | - | 14 | TGTGCCAGCAGCCGAGCGGGGGGCCCAGATACGCAGTATTTT | CASSRAGGPDTQYF
TRBJ2-6 | - | TRBV6-5 | few | 13 | TGTGCCAGCAAGACCCCCGGGGCCAACGTCCTGACTTTC | CASKTPGANVLTF
TRBJ1-6 | TRBD1 | TRBV4-1 | - | 16 | TGCGCCAGCAGCCAAACGGGACAGGGAGATGGTTCACCCCTCCACTTT | CASSQTGQGDGSPLHF
TRBJ2-1 | TRBD1 | TRBV27 | - | 13 | TGTGCCAGCAGTAAACCAGGGGGTTGGGAGCAGTTCTTC | CASSKPGGWEQFF
TRBJ1-4 | - | TRBV29-1 | - | 13 | TGCAGCGTTGGGTCAGGGCTTAATGAAAAACTGTTTTTT | CSVGSGLNEKLFF
TRBJ2-5 | TRBD2 | TRBV5-1 | - | 17 | TGCGCCAGCAGCTCGGGACTAGCGGGAGGCTCTGGAGAGACCCAGTACTTC | CASSSGLAGGSGETQYF
TRBJ2-7 | - | TRBV6-5 | - | 14 | TGTGCCAGCAGTTACCAGTGGGGTCCCTACGAGCAGTACTTC | CASSYQWGPYEQYF
TRBJ2-7 | TRBD1 | TRBV6-5 | - | 13 | TGTGCCAGCAGGGGGACAGGGGGAGACGAGCAGTACTTC | CASRGTGGDEQYF
TRBJ1-5 | TRBD1 | TRBV9 | - | 14 | TGTGCCAGCAGCATAAGGGGGCGCCGGCAGCCCCAGCATTTT | CASSIRGRRQPQHF
TRBJ1-2 | TRBD1 | TRBV27 | - | 15 | TGTGCCAGCAGATACTTGACAGGGGCGAACTATGGCTACACCTTC | CASRYLTGANYGYTF
TRBJ1-1 | - | TRBV19 | - | 14 | TGTGCCAGTAGTGCCACCTTTGGGAACACTGAAGCTTTCTTT | CASSATFGNTEAFF
TRBJ1-1 | TRBD1 | TRBV28 | - | 14 | TGTGCCAGCAGCCCAGGACAGGATAACACTGAAGCTTTCTTT | CASSPGQDNTEAFF
TRBJ2-3 | TRBD2 | TRBV6-4 | - | 16 | TGTGCCAGCAGTCGGTCTGCGGGGGGGTTCACAGATACGCAGTATTTT | CASSRSAGGFTDTQYF
TRBJ1-5 | - | TRBV18 | - | 13 | TGTGCCAGCTCACCGGGGCGGGATCAGCCCCAGCATTTT | CASSPGRDQPQHF
TRBJ2-3 | TRBD2 | TRBV7-9 | - | 16 | TGTGCCAGCAGCCCTCATAGCGGGAGGATGACAGATACGCAGTATTTT | CASSPHSGRMTDTQYF
TRBJ2-3 | - | TRBV5-6 | - | 13 | TGTGCCAGCAGCTTGGCCGGAGTAGATACGCAGTATTTT | CASSLAGVDTQYF
TRBJ1-2 | - | TRBV6-1 | - | 15 | TGTGCCAGCAGTGAATGGAGGGGGGCAGGGGATGGCTACACCTTC | CASSEWRGAGDGYTF
TRBJ2-1 | TRBD2 | TRBV9 | - | 15 | TGTGCCAGCAGCGTAACCGTGGGACTAGAGCTTGAGCAGTTCTTC | CASSVTVGLELEQFF
TRBJ2-1 | TRBD2 | TRBV4-1 | - | 16 | TGCGCCAGCAGCCCTACTAGCGGGGGGAGCCTAACGGGTCAGTTCTTC | CASSPTSGGSLTGQFF
TRBJ1-1 | - | TRBV2 | - | 14 | TGTGCCAGCAGTGATATATCGGGGGGCACTGAAGCTTTCTTT | CASSDISGGTEAFF
TRBJ2-1 | TRBD1 | TRBV6-5 | - | 14 | TGTGCCAGCAGTAAGGGACAGGGAAGCAATGAGCAGTTCTTC | CASSKGQGSNEQFF
TRBJ1-2 | TRBD1 | TRBV5-1 | - | 14 | TGCGCCAGCAGCTTCGACAGGGGGGTTGGTGGCTACACCTTC | CASSFDRGVGGYTF
TRBJ2-5 | TRBD2 | TRBV18 | - | 17 | TGTGCCAGCTCACCGGGACGGACAGCGGGGGGGCAAGAGACCCAGTACTTC | CASSPGRTAGGQETQYF
TRBJ2-3 | TRBD2 | TRBV6-5 | - | 14 | TGTGCCATCTCACTTCCGGGGGGGCAAGATACGCAGTATTTT | CAISLPGGQDTQYF
TRBJ1-1 | - | TRBV15 | - | 13 | TGTGCCACGAACGGAGATCAGAACACTGAAGCTTTCTTT | CATNGDQNTEAFF
TRBJ1-5 | - | TRBV6-5 | - | 15 | TGTGCCAGCAGTTACTCGAACAGGGGCAATCAGCCCCAGCATTTT | CASSYSNRGNQPQHF